This T cell receptor beta chain was identified during a study of control samples from healthy donors and cancer patients. The method was immunoSEQ multiplex PCR; TCRdb's version includes in-frame clones alone and lacks a portion of them. The sample holds roughly 130,000 clones, under 95% seen once. From germline, CDR1 is SGDLS and CDR2 YYNGEE. The CDR3 loop spans 15 amino acids. V lost 0 bases and J lost 7; bases outside the gene matches: 6. The chain has TRBV9 and TRBJ2-2; 7 bases line up with TRBD1. The sequence was obtained from a man in his late teens or twenties in good health. The specimen was blood. CDR3 coding DNA: TGTGCCAGCAGCGTAGTTTCAGGGGGAGACGGGGAGCTGTTTTTT. As protein: CASSVVSGGDGELFF.